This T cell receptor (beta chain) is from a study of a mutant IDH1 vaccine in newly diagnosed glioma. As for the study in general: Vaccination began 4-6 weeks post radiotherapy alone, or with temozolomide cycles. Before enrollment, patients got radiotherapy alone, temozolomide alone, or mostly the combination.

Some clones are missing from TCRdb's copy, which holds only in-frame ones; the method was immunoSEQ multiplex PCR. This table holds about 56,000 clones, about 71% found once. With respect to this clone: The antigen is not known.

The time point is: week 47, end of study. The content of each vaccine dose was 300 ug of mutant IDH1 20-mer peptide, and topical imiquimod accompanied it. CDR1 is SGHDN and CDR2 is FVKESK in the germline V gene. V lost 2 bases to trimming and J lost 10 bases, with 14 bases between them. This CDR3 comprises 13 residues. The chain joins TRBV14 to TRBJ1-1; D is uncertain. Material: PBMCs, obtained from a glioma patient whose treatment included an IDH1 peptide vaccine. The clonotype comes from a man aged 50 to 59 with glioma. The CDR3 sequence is CASSQPPAPRAFF. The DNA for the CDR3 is TGTGCCAGCAGCCAACCACCGGCGCCGCGAGCTTTCTTT.